The entry below describes one T cell receptor (beta chain). In the original processing: Nucleated cell counts were estimated from reference gene primer amplification. Produced via immunoSEQ multiplex PCR; TCRdb's table is partial and in-frame only. D and trimming come from the DNA, and the V and J calls and clone size come from that table. In the table there are about 170,000 clones, approximately 88% of which are singletons. This specimen belongs to a study of blood T cell repertoires in COVID-19. Background on the study: Samples taken during acute and convalescent COVID-19 were collected in the United States, Italy and Spain. PBMCs, B-cell-depleted T cells, or T cells were the source of the cDNA or gDNA that made up the material.

The CDR3 contains 15 residues. Between the trimmed V and J ends, which lost 1 base and 0 bases, there was a span of 10 bases. Germline loops: CDR1 SGHKS, CDR2 YYEKEE (reference sequence). Sequencing was performed on peripheral blood. This receptor was taken from a woman aged 45-65 years with acute or convalescent COVID-19. The rearrangement links TRBV5-5 to TRBJ1-2; D is undetermined. This CDR3 is CASSLFVFPNYGYTF. CDR3 nucleotides: TGTGCCAGCAGCTTGTTTGTCTTCCCTAACTATGGCTACACCTTC. Based on the CDR3 plus reference TRBV5-5 and TRBJ1-2, the full variable domain is DAGVTQSPTHLIKTRGQQVTLRCSPISGHKSVSWYQQVLGQGPQFIFQYYEKEERGRGNFPDRFSARQFPNYSSELNVNALLLGDSALYLCASSLFVFPNYGYTFGSGTRLTVV.